Listed here are 4 T cell receptor beta chains from one sample, sequenced in a study of blood T cell repertoires in COVID-19. Using immunoSEQ multiplex PCR, the repertoire was profiled, and TCRdb retains in-frame clones only, with some absent. The data show 200,000 or so clones, 80% to 90% seen once. What was sequenced was peripheral blood. The receptors here all came from a woman aged 80 or over with acute or convalescent COVID-19.

This clone was seen a handful of times. J is TRBJ1-1 and V is TRBV4-2; D remains unclear. CDR3 length equals 15 residues. The germline V gene encodes CDR1 LGHNA and CDR2 YNFKEQ. Trimming shortened V by 1 base and J by 4 bases, and 13 bases separated the two germline ends. CDR3 bases: TGTGCCAGCAGCCAAGCTCGGGGTGAGGGCACTGAAGCTTTCTTT. It specifies CASSQARGEGTEAFF.

The chain has TRBV7-3 and TRBJ1-1; D is unclear. Between the trimmed V and J ends, which lost 2 bases and 1 base, there was a span of 11 bases. The CDR3 length is 15 residues. Germline CDR1 SGHTA, CDR2 FQGTGA. In nucleotides, the CDR3 is TGTGCCAGCAGCTTAGCTGGGCACTCGAACACTGAAGCTTTCTTT. Translation gives CASSLAGHSNTEAFF.

The V call is TRBV4-2, the J call TRBJ2-5; 9 positions agree with TRBD2. The V and J ends lost 5 bases and 3 bases, in that order; junction bases with no gene match: 4. The CDR3 is 14 residues long. Germline CDR1 and CDR2: LGHNA and YNFKEQ. The CDR3 protein is CASSVVAGEETQYF. The CDR3 bases are TGTGCCAGCAGCGTGGTAGCGGGGGAAGAGACCCAGTACTTC.

The V and J genes are TRBV4-3 and TRBJ1-3; D unclear. V was cut by 0 bases and J by 0 bases, with 9 bases left in between. Germline values: CDR1 LGHNA, CDR2 YSLEER. The CDR3 contains 16 residues. DNA for the CDR3: TGCGCCAGCAGCCAAGATTATCCTCGCTCTGGAAACACCATATATTTT. This codes for CASSQDYPRSGNTIYF.